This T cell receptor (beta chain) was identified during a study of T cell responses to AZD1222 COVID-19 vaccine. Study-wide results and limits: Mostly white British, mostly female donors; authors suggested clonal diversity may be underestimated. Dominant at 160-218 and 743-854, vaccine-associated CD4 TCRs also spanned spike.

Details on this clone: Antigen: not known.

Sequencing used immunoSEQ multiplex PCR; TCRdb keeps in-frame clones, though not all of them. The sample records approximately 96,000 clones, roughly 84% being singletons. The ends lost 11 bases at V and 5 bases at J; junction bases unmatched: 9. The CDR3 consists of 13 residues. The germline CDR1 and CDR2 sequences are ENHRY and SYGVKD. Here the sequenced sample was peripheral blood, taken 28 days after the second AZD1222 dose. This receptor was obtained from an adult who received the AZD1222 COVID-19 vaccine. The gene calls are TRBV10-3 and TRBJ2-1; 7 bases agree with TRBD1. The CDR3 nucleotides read TGTGCCTCCCGGGACAGACTTGACAATGAGCAGTTCTTC. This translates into CASRDRLDNEQFF.